The 7 T cell receptor beta chains presented below share a single source sample, sequenced in a study of blood T cell repertoires in COVID-19. TCRdb's copy holds only in-frame clones and misses some; the assay was immunoSEQ multiplex PCR. The data contain under 150,000 clones, 80% of them singletons. The sequencing sample was made of peripheral blood. These receptors all stem from a man in his fifties or sixties with active or convalescent COVID-19.

The V call is TRBV18, the J call TRBJ1-5; 10 bases map to TRBD1. The CDR3 contains 14 residues. The germline V gene encodes CDR1 KGHSH and CDR2 LQKENI. J was trimmed by 6 bases and V by 8 bases; bases with no gene match: 7. The CDR3 DNA follows: TGTGCCAGCGGACAGGGGGGTCGGGGTCAGCCCCAGCATTTT. Translation: CASGQGGRGQPQHF.

The gene calls are TRBV12-3 or TRBV12-4 and TRBJ1-5, with TRBD1 as a possible D gene (5 bases). The V end was cut by 3 bases, the J end by 9 bases, with 12 bases between. The CDR3 is 13 amino acids. CDR3 amino acids: CASSLDTPGPQHF. The CDR3 nucleotides are TGTGCCAGCAGTTTGGACACCCCCGGGCCCCAGCATTTT.

The chain carries TRBV10-3 and TRBJ2-7; 7 positions match TRBD1. V was clipped by 10 bases and J by 2 bases; unmatched bases: 8. This CDR3 has 13 residues. Germline CDR1 reads ENHRY; CDR2 reads SYGVKD. CDR3 coding DNA: TGTGCCACAGGGACAGCCCAACCCTACGAGCAGTACTTC. Protein product: CATGTAQPYEQYF.

This clone was seen only once. This rearrangement joins TRBV6-1 to TRBJ2-1, with D uncertain. The CDR3 extends over 12 amino acids. The germline V and J ends were trimmed by 3 bases and 4 bases, with 4 bases remaining between them. CDR1 and CDR2 (germline): MNHNS, SASEGT. The CDR3 loop reads CASSERYNEQFF. The CDR3 bases are TGTGCCAGCAGTGAGCGGTACAATGAGCAGTTCTTC.

This clone was observed a few times. This chain connects TRBV9 to TRBJ2-5; D gene uncertain. V lost 3 bases and J 5 bases, leaving 11 bases between the germline ends. Germline loops: CDR1 SGDLS, CDR2 YYNGEE. The length of the CDR3 is 13 residues. The CDR3 loop is CASSARGLETQYF. The CDR3 DNA reads TGTGCCAGCAGCGCTCGAGGATTGGAGACCCAGTACTTC.

J is TRBJ2-7 and V is TRBV14; 7 nucleotides match TRBD1. The CDR3 sequence is 15 residues long. V lost 0 bases, J lost 2 bases, and 4 bases stayed unmatched. Looked up from germline, CDR1 is SGHDN and CDR2 is FVKESK. This CDR3 reads CASSQDLGTAYEQYF. The CDR3 DNA reads as TGTGCCAGCAGCCAAGATCTTGGGACAGCCTACGAGCAGTACTTC.

This clone has only a few counts. J is TRBJ2-7 and V is TRBV5-4; 10 bases fit TRBD2. Germline loops: CDR1 SGHNT, CDR2 YYREEE (reference sequence). V gave up 0 bases and J gave up 4 bases; unmatched junction bases: 1. This CDR3 is built from 14 residues. The CDR3 reads CASSLELAGYEQYF. As DNA, the CDR3 is TGTGCCAGCAGCTTGGAACTAGCGGGGTACGAGCAGTACTTC.